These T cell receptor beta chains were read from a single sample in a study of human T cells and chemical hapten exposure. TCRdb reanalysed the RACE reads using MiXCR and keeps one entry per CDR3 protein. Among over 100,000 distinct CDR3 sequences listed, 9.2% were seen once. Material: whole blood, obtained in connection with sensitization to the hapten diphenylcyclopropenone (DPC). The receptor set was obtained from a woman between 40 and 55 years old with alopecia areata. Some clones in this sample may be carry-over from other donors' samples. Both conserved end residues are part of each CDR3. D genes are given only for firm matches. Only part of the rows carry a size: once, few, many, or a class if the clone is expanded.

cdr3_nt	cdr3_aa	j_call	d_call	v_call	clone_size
TGTGCCAGCCCGGTGCAGGGAGCGCATCAGCCCCAGCATTTT	CASPVQGAHQPQHF	TRBJ1-5	-	TRBV28	few
TGTGCCAGCAGCTTAGCGGGCGCCCAGGCAACTAATGAAAAACTGTTTTTT	CASSLAGAQATNEKLFF	TRBJ1-4	-	TRBV7-2	-
TGTGCCAGCAGCCCCGGGGACTACAATGAGCAGTTCTTC	CASSPGDYNEQFF	TRBJ2-1	-	TRBV3-1	many
TGTGCCAGCTCAGACCAGAATTCACCCCTCCACTTT	CASSDQNSPLHF	TRBJ1-6	-	TRBV18	few
TGTGCCAGCAGCTCCTACCGGGCCGAGGATCCCCGGGTTGATCAGCCCCAGCATTTT	CASSSYRAEDPRVDQPQHF	TRBJ1-5	-	TRBV11-3	-
TGCGCCAGCAGAACCGGGACAGAGAGCTATGGCTACACCTTC	CASRTGTESYGYTF	TRBJ1-2	TRBD1	TRBV5-1	-
TGTGCCACCCTCGGAGCTTCACCCCTCCACTTT	CATLGASPLHF	TRBJ1-6	-	TRBV28	-
TGTGCCAGCAGTTCGCCCCGACAGGGTGTACAGGAAGAGACCCAGTACTTC	CASSSPRQGVQEETQYF	TRBJ2-5	TRBD1	TRBV28	many
TGTGCCAGCAGTTCATCCCGGACTGGCACAGATACGCAGTATTTT	CASSSSRTGTDTQYF	TRBJ2-3	-	TRBV6-6	-
TGTGCCAGTAGTCCCGCCGGGACAGGGGATGAAAAACTGTTTTTT	CASSPAGTGDEKLFF	TRBJ1-4	TRBD1	TRBV19	many
TGTGTCAGCAGTGACCTAGGATTTAAGCAGTTCTTC	CVSSDLGFKQFF	TRBJ2-1	-	TRBV6-6	few
TGTGCCAGCAGCCAGGCAAGCGGGGTAGAGCAAAAACTGTTTTTT	CASSQASGVEQKLFF	TRBJ1-4	-	TRBV4-2	-
TGCGCCAGCAGCTCCCGGGGTGTAGCGGGGGGGCCATACTTCTTCTACGAGCAGTACTTC	CASSSRGVAGGPYFFYEQYF	TRBJ2-7	TRBD2	TRBV4-3	few
TGTGCCAGCAGCATAACTAGCGGGGGGATCACAGAAACGCAGTATTTT	CASSITSGGITETQYF	TRBJ2-3	TRBD2	TRBV7-2	-
TGTGCCAGCAGTCGACAGGGGGCTTTCTATGGCTACACCTTC	CASSRQGAFYGYTF	TRBJ1-2	TRBD1	TRBV7-9	few
TGTGCCAGCTCAGAATCGACTCCAGGGAGAAACACTGAAGCTTTCTTT	CASSESTPGRNTEAFF	TRBJ1-1	-	TRBV18	many
TGTGCCAGCAGTCCAGGGACAGATACGCAGTATTTT	CASSPGTDTQYF	TRBJ2-3	-	TRBV5-1	many
TGCAGCGCTGACGGGGGGGCCTACAATGAGCAGTTCTTC	CSADGGAYNEQFF	TRBJ2-1	TRBD2	TRBV29-1	many
TGTGCCAGTAGTATAGGAGGGACAGGAACCTACGAGCAGTACTTC	CASSIGGTGTYEQYF	TRBJ2-7	TRBD1	TRBV19	many
TGCAGTGCCCCGGGGGACGCAGTTTCGGAAATCCTCCACTTT	CSAPGDAVSEILHF	TRBJ1-6	-	TRBV20-1	many
TGTGCCAGCAGCACTGGACAGGGATCCCCTGGGGCCAACGTCCTGACTTTC	CASSTGQGSPGANVLTF	TRBJ2-6	TRBD1	TRBV7-9	few
TGTGCCAGCAGCAAAGATTCAGGATATAATTCACCCCTCCACTTT	CASSKDSGYNSPLHF	TRBJ1-6	-	TRBV21-1	-
TGTGCCAGCAGTTACGGCCCGCGGGATAACACTGAAGCTTTCTTT	CASSYGPRDNTEAFF	TRBJ1-1	-	TRBV6-5	-
TGCGCCAGCAGCCAACAATTCAAAGGGGGGTTTAGCACAGATACGCAGTATTTT	CASSQQFKGGFSTDTQYF	TRBJ2-3	-	TRBV4-1	-
TGTGCCAGCAGTAAGGGACTCCGGGACAGGGGCTCTCAGCCCCAGCATTTT	CASSKGLRDRGSQPQHF	TRBJ1-5	TRBD1	TRBV6-2/TRBV6-3	many
TGCGCCAGCAGCCCCACAGGACTGACCGAAAAACTGTTTTTT	CASSPTGLTEKLFF	TRBJ1-4	-	TRBV4-1	-
TGCAGTGCTGTCAGGGGGGCGTACGAGCAGTACTTC	CSAVRGAYEQYF	TRBJ2-7	-	TRBV20-1	many
TGTGCCAGCCTTGGGCGGGGGGGCCGCGAAGATACGCAGTATTTT	CASLGRGGREDTQYF	TRBJ2-3	TRBD2	TRBV7-2	few
TGTGCCAGCAGTCAGGACATCCTGAACACCGGGGAGCTGTTTTTT	CASSQDILNTGELFF	TRBJ2-2	-	TRBV6-6	many
TGTGCCAGCAGCCCGACTCCGGGACAGAAAGAGACCCAGTACTTC	CASSPTPGQKETQYF	TRBJ2-5	TRBD1	TRBV2	many
TGTGCCACAGCAGGGACCCACTACGAGCAGTACTTC	CATAGTHYEQYF	TRBJ2-7	-	TRBV30	many
TGCGCCAGCAGCCATGGAAGGGGAGATACGCAGTATTTT	CASSHGRGDTQYF	TRBJ2-3	-	TRBV5-1	many